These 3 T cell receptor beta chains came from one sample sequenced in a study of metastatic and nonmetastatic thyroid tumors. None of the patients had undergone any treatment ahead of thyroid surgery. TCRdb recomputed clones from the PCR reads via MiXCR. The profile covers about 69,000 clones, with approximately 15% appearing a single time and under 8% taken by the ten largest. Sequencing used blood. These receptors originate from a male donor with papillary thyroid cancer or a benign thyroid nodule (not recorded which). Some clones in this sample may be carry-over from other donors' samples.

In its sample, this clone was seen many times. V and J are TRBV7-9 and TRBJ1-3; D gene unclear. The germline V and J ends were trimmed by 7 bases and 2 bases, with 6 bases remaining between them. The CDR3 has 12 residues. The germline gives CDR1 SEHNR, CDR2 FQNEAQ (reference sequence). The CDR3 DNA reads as TGTGCCAGCAACCCGGCTGGAAACACCATATATTTT. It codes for CASNPAGNTIYF.

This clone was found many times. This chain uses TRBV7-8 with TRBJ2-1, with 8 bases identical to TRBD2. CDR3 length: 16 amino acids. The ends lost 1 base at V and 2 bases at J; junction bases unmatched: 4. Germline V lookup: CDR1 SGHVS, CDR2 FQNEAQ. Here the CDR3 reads CASSLELAGTYNEQFF. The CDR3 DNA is TGTGCCAGCAGCTTAGAGCTAGCGGGCACCTACAATGAGCAGTTCTTC.

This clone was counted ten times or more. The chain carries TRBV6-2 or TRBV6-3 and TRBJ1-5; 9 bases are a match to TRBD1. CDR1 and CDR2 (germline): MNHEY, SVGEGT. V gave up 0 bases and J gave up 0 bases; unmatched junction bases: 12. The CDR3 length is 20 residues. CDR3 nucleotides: TGTGCCAGCAGTTACTCGATTGGGACAGGGAGACCTTATAGCAATCAGCCCCAGCATTTT. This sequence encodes CASSYSIGTGRPYSNQPQHF.